The 27 T cell receptor beta chains below were found in one sample sequenced in a study of blood T cell repertoires in COVID-19. Clones were read by immunoSEQ multiplex PCR, and TCRdb kept only the in-frame ones, dropping some. Counted here are roughly 180,000 clones, 82% occurring once; the ten biggest clones make up approximately 9.9%. Sequenced: PBMCs or T cells enriched from blood (not recorded which). These receptor sequences come from a man over 45 who had recovered from COVID-19.

This chain connects TRBV15 to TRBJ2-1; weak D call: TRBD2 (6 bases). Trimming removed 3 bases from V and 8 bases from J, with 14 bases in between. From germline, CDR1 is LNHNV and CDR2 YYDKDF (reference sequence). The length of the CDR3 is 14 residues. The CDR3 sequence is CATSSGGSRDEQFF. The CDR3 DNA reads as TGTGCCACCAGCAGTGGAGGGAGCCGGGATGAGCAGTTCTTC.

The chain uses TRBV19 and TRBJ1-3, with D tentatively TRBD1 (6 bases). V lost 6 bases to trimming and J lost 4 bases, with 16 bases between them. The CDR3 runs to 15 residues. Germline V gene data show CDR1 as LNHDA and CDR2 as SQIVND (reference sequence). CDR3 DNA: TGTGCCAGTAGCCTGACAGGAGCTGGCGGAAACACCATATATTTT. Translation gives CASSLTGAGGNTIYF. The full variable domain, with the rest looked up from reference TRBV19 and TRBJ1-3, is DGGITQSPKYLFRKEGQNVTLSCEQNLNHDAMYWYRQDPGQGLRLIYYSQIVNDFQKGDIAEGYSVSREKKESFPLTVTSAQKNPTAFYLCASSLTGAGGNTIYFGEGSWLTVV.

V and J are TRBV21-1 and TRBJ1-1; the table's D gene call, TRBD1, was not cross checked with the DNA. TRBV21-1 is a recognized pseudogene. The CDR3 has 18 residues. CDR3 in DNA: TGTGCCAGCAGCAGCCGGGACAGGGGGAAGGGTAGAAACACTGAAGCTTTCTTT. It codes for CASSSRDRGKGRNTEAFF.

The chain carries TRBV12-3 or TRBV12-4 and TRBJ2-1; 9 bases match TRBD1. V was pared by 2 bases and J by 15 bases, with 5 bases of the junction left unmatched. The CDR3 is 12 residues long. This chain's CDR3 is CASSLYGTGLFF. DNA for the CDR3: TGTGCCAGCAGTTTATACGGGACAGGGCTGTTCTTC.

This clone appeared a single time. J is TRBJ1-1 and V is TRBV3-1 (or the pseudogene TRBV3-2); D perhaps matches TRBD1 (5 bases). The CDR3 consists of 13 residues. Trimming left V 1 base short and J 6 bases short, with 9 bases between. Per germline, CDR1 LGHDT and CDR2 YNNKEL (reference sequence). This chain's CDR3 is CASSQVRGAEAFF. CDR3 bases: TGTGCCAGCAGCCAAGTCCGGGGGGCTGAAGCTTTCTTT.

This clone was detected only a few times. V gene TRBV11-1 combines with J gene TRBJ2-1, with unresolved D. The CDR3 runs to 14 residues. The V end was cut by 8 bases, the J end by 4 bases, with 15 bases between. The germline V gene has CDR1 SGHAT and CDR2 FQDESV (reference sequence). CDR3 sequence (DNA): TGTGCCAGCCGGAGAGAGCGATCGTACAATGAGCAGTTCTTC. This encodes CASRRERSYNEQFF.

This clone appeared a single time. The sample contains more than one DNA sequence encoding this CDR3. The CDR3 loop is CASSVRAGVTGELFF. In DNA, the CDR3 is TGTGCCAGCAGTGTGCGAGCGGGGGTCACCGGGGAGCTGTTTTTT. The chain employs TRBV2 and TRBJ2-2; 8 bases map to TRBD2. CDR1 is SNHLY, CDR2 FYNNEI, per germline. V trimming: 4 bases; J trimming: 4 bases; junction bases outside the gene matches: 5. There are 15 residues in the CDR3.

This clone was found a few times. The chain employs TRBV29-1 and TRBJ2-7; 10 nucleotides match TRBD1. The CDR3 has 15 amino acids. The trim removed 7 bases at V and 0 bases at J, leaving 9 bases unmatched. Germline V lookup: CDR1 SQVTM, CDR2 ANQGSEA. The CDR3 region is CSASAWDRGSYEQYF. CDR3 nucleotides: TGCAGCGCCTCAGCTTGGGACAGGGGCTCCTACGAGCAGTACTTC.

The chain links TRBV6-4 to TRBJ1-1; tentatively, D is TRBD1 (5 bases). CDR3 length equals 13 residues. CDR1 is MRHNA and CDR2 is SNTAGT in the germline V gene. V lost 2 bases, J lost 7 bases, and 11 bases lay in between. The chain's CDR3 is CASSDGTGLEAFF. CDR3 DNA: TGTGCCAGCAGTGACGGAACGGGACTTGAAGCTTTCTTT.

This clone was detected a few times. The chain is built from TRBV9 and TRBJ1-6; perhaps TRBD1 as D (6 bases). Trimming pared 0 bases from V and 10 bases from J, leaving 14 bases between. This CDR3 comprises 15 residues. Germline-derived CDR1 and CDR2 are SGDLS and YYNGEE. CDR3 region: CASSVGRARGSPLHF. CDR3 bases: TGTGCCAGCAGCGTAGGTCGGGCCAGGGGCTCACCCCTCCACTTT.

This clone was seen only once. The chain uses TRBV19 and TRBJ2-7; 7 bases match TRBD2. Germline assignment: CDR1 LNHDA and CDR2 SQIVND (reference sequence). V lost 1 base, J lost 5 bases, and 8 bases stayed unmatched. The length of the CDR3 is 15 residues. The CDR3 spells CASSIVWGGPHEQYF. The CDR3, as DNA: TGTGCCAGTAGTATAGTATGGGGGGGTCCGCACGAGCAGTACTTC.

The chain employs TRBV30 and TRBJ1-4; TRBD1 matches 8 bases. The junction had 16 bases not matched to a gene; V was cut back by 3 bases and J by 7 bases. The CDR3 totals 17 residues. Germline V gene sequence: CDR1 GTSNPN, CDR2 SVGIG (reference sequence). CDR3 residues: CAWRAVRGREGSEKLFF. CDR3 coding DNA: TGTGCCTGGAGAGCGGTCAGGGGGCGCGAGGGGAGTGAAAAACTGTTTTTT.

CDR3 DNA sequence: TGTGCCACCAGCAGAGAGACAGCCATGAACACTGAAGCTTTCTTT. It is translated as CATSRETAMNTEAFF. The rearrangement links TRBV15 to TRBJ1-1; D might be TRBD1 (5 bases). The V end was cut by 0 bases, the J end by 0 bases, with 8 bases between. Germline V CDR1 and CDR2: LNHNV, YYDKDF (reference sequence). The CDR3 covers 15 residues.

In DNA, the CDR3 is TGTGCCAGCAGTTGGGGAAGGGCCAGGGGATTAGGGGAGAACGGCTACACCTTC. This encodes CASSWGRARGLGENGYTF. The chain carries TRBV28 and TRBJ1-2; D is perhaps TRBD1 (6 bases). Germline CDR1 reads MDHEN; CDR2 reads SYDVKM. This CDR3 region has 18 residues. The V end lost 4 bases, the J end lost 8 bases, and 29 bases lay between the germline ends.

With regard to this clone: A read error may account for a junction end that differs from germline. The V call is TRBV7-7, the J call TRBJ1-4; 9 bases are shared with TRBD1. The CDR3 runs to 15 residues. Germline V gene data show CDR1 as SSHAT and CDR2 as FNYEAQ (reference sequence). The CDR3 region has the DNA TGTGCTAGCAGCTTAACAGGGGGCTCGAATGAAAAACTGTTTTTT. Translated, it gives CASSLTGGSNEKLFF.

The chain recombines TRBV29-1 with TRBJ2-3; D may be TRBD2 (6 bases). This CDR3 region has 15 residues. Per the germline V gene, CDR1 is SQVTM and CDR2 is ANQGSEA. V lost 6 bases, J lost 2 bases, and 18 bases lay in between. Here the CDR3 DNA reads TGCAGCGTCGCTGACCGAGAGCGGGCCACAGATACGCAGTATTTT. Its protein product is CSVADRERATDTQYF.

The chain recombines TRBV6-5 with TRBJ2-1, with 8 bases fitting TRBD2. Germline-derived CDR1 and CDR2 are MNHEY and SVGAGI. The CDR3 is 14 amino acids. V lost 10 bases to trimming and J lost 6 bases; unmatched junction nucleotides: 11. This chain's CDR3 is CATRFGGGFNEQFF. CDR3 bases: TGTGCCACCCGTTTCGGCGGGGGGTTCAATGAGCAGTTCTTC.

The V gene is TRBV7-6, the J gene TRBJ2-2, with 9 bases that match TRBD2. This CDR3 contains 17 residues. V gave up 5 bases and J gave up 4 bases; unmatched junction bases: 11. The germline V gene has CDR1 SGHVS and CDR2 FNYEAQ. This CDR3 reads CASSPPGSGSRTGELFF. CDR3 sequence (DNA): TGTGCCAGCAGCCCCCCGGGTAGCGGGAGTCGCACCGGGGAGCTGTTTTTT.

This clone has more than one count but fewer than ten. The V gene is TRBV6-7, the J gene TRBJ2-7; tentative D call: TRBD1 (6 bases). TRBV6-7 is an open reading frame, and its role is uncertain. This CDR3 comprises 16 residues. V lost 9 bases and J 3 bases, leaving 24 bases between the germline ends. Here the CDR3 reads CASAPQKGVGHYEQYF. CDR3 nucleotides: TGTGCCAGTGCACCGCAAAAGGGGGTGGGACACTACGAGCAGTACTTC.

The CDR3: CARSLDWSSGANVLTF. The DNA of the CDR3 is TGTGCCAGAAGCTTGGACTGGTCCTCTGGGGCCAACGTCCTGACTTTC. The chain employs TRBV5-3 and TRBJ2-6; D unclear. Being an ORF, TRBV5-3 has a function that is uncertain. Trimming left V 0 bases short and J 0 bases short, with 7 bases between. The CDR3 spans 16 residues.

The chain carries TRBV19 and TRBJ2-7; tentatively, D is TRBD1 (7 bases). The germline gives CDR1 LNHDA, CDR2 SQIVND (reference sequence). This CDR3 is 18 amino acids long. Trimming cost V 5 bases and J 0 bases, with 23 bases left between them. The CDR3 spells CASSAAGPGGITSYEQYF. CDR3 sequence (DNA): TGTGCCAGTAGTGCGGCGGGACCAGGGGGGATAACCTCCTACGAGCAGTACTTC.

This chain connects TRBV18 to TRBJ2-1, with 9 bases matching TRBD2. The germline gives CDR1 KGHSH, CDR2 LQKENI. The CDR3 sequence is 14 residues long. Trimming at V came to 6 bases and at J to 7 bases, leaving 7 bases not matched to a gene. CDR3 coding DNA: TGTGCCAGCTCTCTAGCGGGATCTCGAAATGAGCAGTTCTTC. Protein: CASSLAGSRNEQFF.

This clone was detected only a few times. Compared with germline, one end of the junction differs, possibly owing to a read error. The chain couples TRBV7-7 to TRBJ2-7; maybe TRBD2 (6 bases). CDR3 length: 15 amino acids. CDR1 is SSHAT and CDR2 is FNYEAQ in the germline V gene (reference sequence). The CDR3 is CASSDRDSPSYEQYF. The CDR3, as DNA: TGTGCTAGCAGCGACCGGGACTCCCCCTCCTACGAGCAGTACTTC.

The chain has TRBV5-1 and TRBJ1-4; 8 bases are shared with TRBD1. CDR1 is SGHRS, CDR2 YFSETQ, per germline. The CDR3 runs 15 residues. V trimming: 3 bases; J trimming: 3 bases; junction bases outside the gene matches: 4. CDR3 residues: CASSSDRGANEKLFF. The CDR3 nucleotides read TGCGCCAGCAGCTCCGACAGGGGTGCTAATGAAAAACTGTTTTTT.

The chain joins TRBV6-6 to TRBJ1-3; 7 positions match TRBD1. Germline trimming cut 5 bases from V and 0 bases from J; bases unmatched to any gene: 13. The CDR3 is made up of 18 amino acids. From germline, CDR1 is MNHNY and CDR2 SVGAGI (reference sequence). CDR3 bases: TGTGCCAGCAGTCACCCGGCGGGACAGCACTTCTCTGGAAACACCATATATTTT. Residues: CASSHPAGQHFSGNTIYF.

This chain uses TRBV7-6 with TRBJ2-7, with 9 nucleotides matching TRBD1. The CDR3 extends over 14 amino acids. V gave up 5 bases and J gave up 5 bases; unmatched junction bases: 7. Germline CDR1 is SGHVS and CDR2 is FNYEAQ. The CDR3 spells CASSRDRGSDEQYF. As DNA, the CDR3 is TGTGCCAGCAGCCGTGACAGGGGGAGCGACGAGCAGTACTTC.

This chain links TRBV6-4 with TRBJ2-3; the match to TRBD1 covers 9 bases. The V gene's germline CDR1 is MRHNA and CDR2 SNTAGT. This CDR3 comprises 15 residues. Trimming at V came to 2 bases and at J to 6 bases, leaving 6 bases not matched to a gene. The DNA of the CDR3 is TGTGCCAGCAGTGACCGAGTACAGGGGGCGGATACGCAGTATTTT. This gives the protein CASSDRVQGADTQYF.